This record looks at one T cell receptor beta chain sequence and its context. Some clones are missing from TCRdb's copy, which holds only in-frame ones; the method was immunoSEQ multiplex PCR. The table records some 19,000 clones, 83% of them present only once. The sample is drawn from a study of OX40 agonist ivuxolimab in advanced cancers. The overall study: The study gave patients intravenous ivuxolimab at 0.01 to 10 mg/kg every 2 weeks. Two patients with cutaneous melanoma and one with hepatocellular carcinoma, three in total, showed partial responses.

The CDR3 length is 14 residues. In germline, CDR1 is SGHRS, CDR2 YFSETQ. With 2 bases removed from V and 5 bases from J, the gap between germline ends came to 11 bases. The sequences come from CD4+ or CD8+ T cells sorted from blood, collected in a trial of the OX40 agonist ivuxolimab. The gene calls are TRBV5-1 and TRBJ2-1; tentatively, D is TRBD1 or TRBD2 (6 bases each). This receptor was taken from an adult with an advanced solid tumor such as melanoma, head and neck, liver or kidney cancer. The CDR3 region has the DNA TGCGCCAGCAGCTTCCCGGGGGCGGACAATGAGCAGTTCTTC. Amino acids: CASSFPGADNEQFF.